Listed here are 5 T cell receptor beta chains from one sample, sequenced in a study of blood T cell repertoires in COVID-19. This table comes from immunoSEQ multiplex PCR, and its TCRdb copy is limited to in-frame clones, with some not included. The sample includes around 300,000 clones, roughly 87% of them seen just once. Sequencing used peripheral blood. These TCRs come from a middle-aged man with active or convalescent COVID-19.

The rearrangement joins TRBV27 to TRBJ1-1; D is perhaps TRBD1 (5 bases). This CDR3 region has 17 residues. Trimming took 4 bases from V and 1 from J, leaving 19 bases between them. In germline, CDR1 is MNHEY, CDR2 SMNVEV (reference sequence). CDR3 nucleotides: TGTGCCAGCAGTTCTCGGAGGGGATTTACAAGGAACACTGAAGCTTTCTTT. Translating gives CASSSRRGFTRNTEAFF.

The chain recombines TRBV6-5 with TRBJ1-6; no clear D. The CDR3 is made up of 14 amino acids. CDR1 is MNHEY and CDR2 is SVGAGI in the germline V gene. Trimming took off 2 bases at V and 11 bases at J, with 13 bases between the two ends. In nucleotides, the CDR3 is TGTGCCAGCAGTTACGGTATTCGGGAGGCACCCCTCCACTTT. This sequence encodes CASSYGIREAPLHF.

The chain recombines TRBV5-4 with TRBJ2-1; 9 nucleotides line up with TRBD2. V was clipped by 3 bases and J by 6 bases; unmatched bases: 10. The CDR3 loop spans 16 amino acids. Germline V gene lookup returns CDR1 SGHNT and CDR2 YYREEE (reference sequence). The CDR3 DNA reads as TGTGCCAGCAGCTCCCAGTCCGCGGGGGGGCCCAATGAGCAGTTCTTC. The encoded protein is CASSSQSAGGPNEQFF.

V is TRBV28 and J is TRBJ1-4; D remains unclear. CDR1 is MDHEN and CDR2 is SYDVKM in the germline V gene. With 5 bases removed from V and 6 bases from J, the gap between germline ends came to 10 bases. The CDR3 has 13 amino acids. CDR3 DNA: TGTGCCAGCAGTCTTCGCGAGGATGAAAAACTGTTTTTT. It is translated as CASSLREDEKLFF.

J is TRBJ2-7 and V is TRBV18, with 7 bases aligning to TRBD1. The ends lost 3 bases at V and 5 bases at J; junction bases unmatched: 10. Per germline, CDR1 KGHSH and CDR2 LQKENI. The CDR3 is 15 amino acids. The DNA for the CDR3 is TGTGCCAGCTCACCCCGACAGGGAGAGGATCACGAGCAGTACTTC. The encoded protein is CASSPRQGEDHEQYF.